Below are 23 T cell receptor beta chains sequenced from a single sample in a study of cytomegalovirus exposure and HLA in healthy donors. PCR involved 60 Vbeta and 13 Jbeta primers. The assay was immunoSEQ multiplex PCR, and TCRdb's table has in-frame clones only and misses some. The sample yields some 98,000 clones, 60% to 80% seen once. The specimen sequenced was PBMCs. These receptors were obtained from a female donor in good health and CMV-seronegative.

The V call is TRBV2, the J call TRBJ2-5; D not certain. From germline, CDR1 is SNHLY and CDR2 FYNNEI. Deletions cut 4 bases from V and 1 base from J, with 10 bases between. The CDR3 contains 14 residues. CDR3 sequence reads: CASSGQDIQETQYF. The CDR3 region has the DNA TGTGCCAGCAGTGGCCAAGACATCCAAGAGACCCAGTACTTC.

The rearrangement uses TRBV19 and TRBJ2-5; D possibly corresponds to TRBD2 (6 bases). Trimming took off 4 bases at V and 2 bases at J, with 17 bases between the two ends. From germline, CDR1 is LNHDA and CDR2 SQIVND (reference sequence). This CDR3 has 16 residues. The CDR3 reads CASSTGDPKMQETQYF. The CDR3 DNA is TGTGCCAGTAGTACGGGGGATCCGAAGATGCAAGAGACCCAGTACTTC.

This clone showed up just a few times. CDR3 sequence reads: CASSKVGVGEVIYGYTF. As DNA, the CDR3 is TGTGCCAGCAGCAAAGTAGGGGTGGGTGAGGTAATCTATGGCTACACCTTC. The rearrangement uses TRBV21-1 and TRBJ1-2; the table gives TRBD1 as D, unverified against the DNA. TRBV21-1 is a documented pseudogene. The CDR3 extends over 17 amino acids.

This chain uses TRBV7-3 with TRBJ1-1; the match to TRBD1 covers 8 bases. Germline V CDR1 and CDR2: SGHTA, FQGTGA. This CDR3 comprises 14 residues. J lost 4 bases, V lost 5 bases, and 6 bases had no gene match. The CDR3 reads CASSPYRGSTEAFF. Written as DNA, the CDR3 is TGTGCCAGCAGCCCCTACAGGGGGAGCACTGAAGCTTTCTTT.

The genes are TRBV7-6 and TRBJ1-2; TRBD1 agrees at 7 bases. The length of the CDR3 is 13 residues. V trimming: 4 bases; J trimming: 8 bases; junction bases outside the gene matches: 7. From germline, CDR1 is SGHVS and CDR2 FNYEAQ. DNA of the CDR3: TGTGCCAGCAGCTCACGGCGGGACAGAGGCTACACCTTC. Translating gives CASSSRRDRGYTF.

The chain's CDR3 is CASSSITPREYGEAFF. CDR3 DNA: TGTGCCAGCAGTTCCATTACACCGAGGGAGTACGGGGAAGCTTTCTTT. The V gene is TRBV6-5, the J gene TRBJ1-1; no clear D. The length of the CDR3 is 16 residues. From germline, CDR1 is MNHEY and CDR2 SVGAGI. The ends were cut back, 4 bases at V and 8 bases at J, with 23 bases in the middle.

The chain joins TRBV6-1 to TRBJ2-7; TRBD1 matches at 9 bases. This CDR3 comprises 15 residues. CDR1 and CDR2 from the germline V gene are MNHNS and SASEGT. J lost 1 base, V lost 5 bases, and 6 bases had no gene match. The CDR3 loop is CASSLTGGLSYEQYF. In nucleotides, the CDR3 is TGTGCCAGCAGTTTGACAGGGGGGCTATCCTACGAGCAGTACTTC.

The rearrangement uses TRBV7-6 and TRBJ2-1; 8 bases map to TRBD2. The V and J ends lost 2 bases and 0 bases, in that order; junction bases with no gene match: 6. Germline CDR1 reads SGHVS; CDR2 reads FNYEAQ. The CDR3 has 17 amino acids. Here the CDR3 DNA reads TGTGCCAGCAGCTTATCCATAGCGGGATCCTCCTACAATGAGCAGTTCTTC. As protein: CASSLSIAGSSYNEQFF.

The rearrangement links TRBV7-3 to TRBJ1-6, with TRBD1 identical over 7 bases. Losses at the gene ends were 5 bases for V and 7 bases for J; bases not matched to a gene: 5. This CDR3 is 14 amino acids long. From germline, CDR1 is SGHTA and CDR2 FQGTGA. CDR3 nucleotides: TGTGCCAGCAGCCCCGGGACAGCAAATTCACCCCTCCACTTT. Amino acids: CASSPGTANSPLHF.

The chain links TRBV2 to TRBJ1-3; TRBD1 matches at 8 bases. CDR3 size: 16 residues. V was clipped by 8 bases and J by 0 bases; unmatched bases: 9. Per germline, CDR1 SNHLY and CDR2 FYNNEI. This CDR3 reads CASSGDRLSSGNTIYF. The DNA for the CDR3 is TGTGCCAGCTCCGGGGACAGGCTCAGCTCTGGAAACACCATATATTTT. The entire variable domain, with the rest obtained from reference TRBV2 and TRBJ1-3, is as follows: EPEVTQTPSHQVTQMGQEVILRCVPISNHLYFYWYRQILGQKVEFLVSFYNNEISEKSEIFDDQFSVERPDGSNFTLKIRSTKLEDSAMYFCASSGDRLSSGNTIYFGEGSWLTVV.

This sequence joins TRBV5-1 and TRBJ2-7; 8 positions agree with TRBD2. CDR3 size: 15 residues. V dropped 4 bases and J dropped 3; count of bases not matched to a gene: 9. Germline lookup yields CDR1 SGHRS and CDR2 YFSETQ. The CDR3 DNA follows: TGCGCCAGCAGCCCCGGGAGGGGTCCATACTACGAGCAGTACTTC. Translated, it gives CASSPGRGPYYEQYF.

This chain connects TRBV7-8 to TRBJ1-2; maybe TRBD1 (6 bases). Between the trimmed V and J ends, which lost 2 bases and 5 bases, there was a span of 12 bases. Germline V gene sequence: CDR1 SGHVS, CDR2 FQNEAQ. There are 14 residues in the CDR3. The CDR3: CASSLQTGSYGYTF. In nucleotides, the CDR3 is TGTGCCAGCAGCTTACAAACAGGGAGTTATGGCTACACCTTC.

The chain has TRBV7-2 and TRBJ2-1, with D possibly matching TRBD2 (7 bases). V lost 0 bases, J lost 9 bases, and 18 bases lay in between. There are 16 residues in the CDR3. The germline CDR1 and CDR2 sequences are SGHTA and FQGNSA. The DNA of the CDR3 is TGTGCCAGCAGCTTAGCGGGGGGGGCGCCTATAGGTGAGCAGTTCTTC. Translation gives CASSLAGGAPIGEQFF.

J is TRBJ1-5 and V is TRBV5-4; TRBD1 agrees at 7 bases. This CDR3 has 16 residues. Per the germline V gene, CDR1 is SGHNT and CDR2 is YYREEE (reference sequence). V shed 0 bases and J 8 bases; nucleotides not matched to a gene: 11. The CDR3 region has the DNA TGTGCCAGCAGCTTGGTACGGCGACAGGGTAATGAGCCCCAGCATTTT. Encoded protein: CASSLVRRQGNEPQHF.

The chain uses TRBV2 and TRBJ2-1, with D maybe TRBD2 (6 bases). The V and J ends lost 7 bases and 0 bases respectively, with 10 bases between them. The CDR3 spans 14 residues. Per germline, CDR1 SNHLY and CDR2 FYNNEI. DNA for the CDR3: TGTGCCAGCACTAGCGAGAGCTCCTACAATGAGCAGTTCTTC. Encoded protein: CASTSESSYNEQFF.

Comment on this clone: The identical CDR3 is also encoded by other nucleotide sequences in the sample. The chain has TRBV7-2 and TRBJ1-4, with 7 positions matching TRBD1. This CDR3 has 14 residues. CDR1 and CDR2 (germline): SGHTA, FQGNSA. The ends lost 5 bases at V and 4 bases at J; junction bases unmatched: 4. This CDR3 is CASSRDSVNEKLFF. CDR3 nucleotide sequence: TGTGCCAGCAGCCGGGACAGCGTTAATGAAAAACTGTTTTTT.

V and J are TRBV5-1 and TRBJ1-1; tentatively, D is TRBD1 (5 bases). Germline V gene data show CDR1 as SGHRS and CDR2 as YFSETQ. The germline V and J ends were trimmed by 5 bases and 2 bases, with 13 bases remaining between them. The CDR3 covers 14 residues. The CDR3 is CASRQVRTNTEAFF. CDR3 DNA sequence: TGCGCCAGCAGACAGGTCAGGACCAACACTGAAGCTTTCTTT.

The CDR3 here is CASSLTASGKGEQYF. The CDR3 DNA reads TGTGCCAGCAGCTTAACGGCTAGCGGGAAGGGCGAGCAGTACTTC. The chain recombines TRBV7-9 with TRBJ2-7, with 9 bases lining up with TRBD2. Germline V gene data show CDR1 as SEHNR and CDR2 as FQNEAQ (reference sequence). The CDR3 covers 15 residues. V lost 2 bases to trimming and J lost 6 bases; unmatched junction nucleotides: 8.

The chain has TRBV15 and TRBJ1-2, with TRBD1 as a possible D gene (5 bases). Germline V gene lookup returns CDR1 LNHNV and CDR2 YYDKDF (reference sequence). This CDR3 is 14 amino acids long. The germline V and J ends were trimmed by 6 bases and 4 bases, with 15 bases remaining between them. CDR3 sequence (DNA): TGTGCCACCAGGGCCGGGCCGGGGGGCTATGGCTACACCTTC. Its protein product is CATRAGPGGYGYTF.

The chain links TRBV7-9 to TRBJ2-2; D ambiguous. The CDR3 has 18 residues. V was cut by 1 base and J by 1 base, with 16 bases left in between. In germline, CDR1 is SEHNR, CDR2 FQNEAQ (reference sequence). CDR3 DNA: TGTGCCAGCAGCTTAGGGCTATGGCAGGAACAGAACACCGGGGAGCTGTTTTTT. This gives the protein CASSLGLWQEQNTGELFF.

The chain joins TRBV19 to TRBJ2-3, with 10 bases identical to TRBD1. The CDR3 totals 16 residues. V gave up 4 bases and J gave up 1 base; unmatched junction bases: 5. Germline V gene lookup returns CDR1 LNHDA and CDR2 SQIVND (reference sequence). The CDR3 region is CASSTPDRGRTDTQYF. DNA of the CDR3: TGTGCCAGTAGTACCCCCGACAGGGGGCGCACAGATACGCAGTATTTT. The entire variable domain, with the rest obtained from reference TRBV19 and TRBJ2-3, is as follows: DGGITQSPKYLFRKEGQNVTLSCEQNLNHDAMYWYRQDPGQGLRLIYYSQIVNDFQKGDIAEGYSVSREKKESFPLTVTSAQKNPTAFYLCASSTPDRGRTDTQYFGPGTRLTVL.

The chain couples TRBV27 to TRBJ1-3; the match to TRBD1 covers 9 bases. This CDR3 has 15 amino acids. V lost 4 bases, J lost 4 bases, and 5 bases stayed unmatched. Germline V gene lookup returns CDR1 MNHEY and CDR2 SMNVEV (reference sequence). CDR3 DNA sequence: TGTGCCAGCAGTTCCGGGACAGGGACCGGAAACACCATATATTTT. Amino acids: CASSSGTGTGNTIYF.

The CDR3 reads CASSDEGAGGNTIYF. CDR3 nucleotide sequence: TGTGCCAGCAGTGACGAGGGGGCCGGTGGAAACACCATATATTTT. This chain uses TRBV6-1 with TRBJ1-3, with 7 positions matching TRBD1. This CDR3 is built from 15 residues. Unmatched junction bases numbered 5, after V lost 3 bases and J lost 3 bases. The germline gives CDR1 MNHNS, CDR2 SASEGT.